This entry concerns a single TCR beta chain. Method: immunoSEQ multiplex PCR; TCRdb's copy keeps in-frame clones and lacks some. Of 70,000 to 95,000 clones in the sample, 85% to 95% were seen once. This CDR3 is 15 amino acids long. The V and J ends lost 1 base and 1 base respectively, with 11 bases between them. Germline CDR1 reads LGHNT; CDR2 reads FRNRAP. This specimen comes from a study of T cell changes during pregnancy in multiple sclerosis. This receptor was identified in a female donor in good health, enrolled as a control in a pregnancy study. This specimen consisted of peripheral blood, obtained after pregnancy. This chain joins TRBV12-5 and TRBJ2-7, with D maybe TRBD2 (6 bases). This chain's CDR3 is CASGLGYGGSYEQYF. The DNA of the CDR3 is TGTGCTAGTGGTTTGGGATACGGGGGTTCCTACGAGCAGTACTTC.